The next 19 T cell receptor beta chains were all read from a single sample in a study of blood T cell repertoires in COVID-19. Method: immunoSEQ multiplex PCR; TCRdb's copy keeps in-frame clones and lacks some. The repertoire holds around 250,000 clones, about 89% seen once, with 1.5% to 2% in the top ten. Sequenced input: peripheral blood. All receptors come from a woman in her fifties or sixties who had recovered from COVID-19.

In regard to this clone: Other DNA sequences of this sample code for an identical CDR3. J is TRBJ1-1 and V is TRBV12-3 or TRBV12-4; the D gene is possibly TRBD1 (5 bases). Trimming shortened V by 5 bases and J by 1 base, and 8 bases separated the two germline ends. The CDR3 runs to 13 residues. The chain's CDR3 is CASSPTGNTEAFF. The CDR3 DNA follows: TGTGCCAGCAGTCCAACAGGGAACACTGAAGCTTTCTTT.

The chain employs TRBV6-6 and TRBJ2-3; TRBD2 is a possible D gene (6 bases). The CDR3 has 15 amino acids. The V gene's germline CDR1 is MNHNY and CDR2 SVGAGI (reference sequence). V dropped 7 bases and J dropped 6 bases, with 20 bases sitting between them. The CDR3 reads CASTHRRDQWDTQYF. In DNA form, the CDR3 reads TGTGCCAGCACCCACAGGCGGGACCAGTGGGATACGCAGTATTTT.

The CDR3 region is CASSEGRGAGITDTQYF. In nucleotides, the CDR3 is TGTGCCAGCAGTGAAGGTCGGGGAGCGGGGATCACAGATACGCAGTATTTT. The chain couples TRBV2 to TRBJ2-3; 7 bases align to TRBD2. The germline V gene encodes CDR1 SNHLY and CDR2 FYNNEI. The ends lost 1 base at V and 2 bases at J; junction bases unmatched: 9. The CDR3 runs 17 residues.

This chain connects TRBV4-3 to TRBJ1-1, with a tentative D call TRBD1 (5 bases). The germline gives CDR1 LGHNA, CDR2 YSLEER. Trimming pared 8 bases from V and 4 bases from J, leaving 14 bases between. This CDR3 spans 13 amino acids. The CDR3 reads CASQGGRSTEAFF. In DNA form, the CDR3 reads TGCGCCAGCCAGGGCGGGAGGAGCACTGAAGCTTTCTTT.

The gene calls are TRBV27 and TRBJ2-6, with TRBD2 identical over 11 bases. J lost 2 bases, V lost 3 bases, and 3 bases had no gene match. Germline V gene lookup returns CDR1 MNHEY and CDR2 SMNVEV (reference sequence). This CDR3 has 17 amino acids. This chain's CDR3 is CASSLDSGGAGANVLTF. CDR3 DNA: TGTGCCAGCAGTTTGGATAGCGGGGGGGCTGGGGCCAACGTCCTGACTTTC.

In DNA form, the CDR3 reads TGTGCCAGCAGCCATTTCAGGAAATCCTACGAGCAGTACTTC. It encodes CASSHFRKSYEQYF. The V gene is TRBV16, the J gene TRBJ2-7, with D unresolved. This CDR3 is built from 14 residues. The V end lost 3 bases, the J end lost 1 base, and 10 bases lay between the germline ends. The germline gives CDR1 KGHSY, CDR2 FQNENV. The full variable domain, rest sourced from reference TRBV16 and TRBJ2-7, is GEEVAQTPKHLVRGEGQKAKLYCAPIKGHSYVFWYQQVLKNEFKFLISFQNENVFDETGMPKERFSAKCLPNSPCSLEIQATKLEDSAVYFCASSHFRKSYEQYFGPGTRLTVT.

CDR3 coding DNA: TGTGCCAGCAGGATTAGCGGGGGGGCCGCTTTCTTC. This gives the protein CASRISGGAAFF. This chain uses TRBV6-5 with TRBJ2-1; TRBD2 agrees at 11 bases. The germline gives CDR1 MNHEY, CDR2 SVGAGI. The V gene end was trimmed by 6 bases and the J gene end by 16 bases; junction bases not matched to a gene: 8. The CDR3 runs 12 residues.

The rearrangement links TRBV3-1 (or the pseudogene TRBV3-2) to TRBJ1-2; 7 bases are a match to TRBD1. CDR3 length equals 16 residues. Germline V gives CDR1 LGHDT, CDR2 YNNKEL (reference sequence). The V and J ends lost 3 bases and 0 bases, in that order; junction bases with no gene match: 7. DNA for the CDR3: TGTGCCAGCAGCCATTTTGTAACAGGGGCTAACTATGGCTACACCTTC. Translating it yields CASSHFVTGANYGYTF.

Note on this clone: At one end, the junction sequence differs from germline, possibly due to a read error. V and J are TRBV7-7 and TRBJ2-7, with D possibly being TRBD2 (6 bases). Germline V gives CDR1 SSHAT, CDR2 FNYEAQ (reference sequence). The CDR3 extends over 18 amino acids. The CDR3 here is CASSLAIGGGVGGAEQYF. CDR3 bases: TGTGCTAGCAGCTTAGCTATAGGTGGGGGAGTCGGAGGGGCCGAGCAGTACTTC.

The chain recombines TRBV18 with TRBJ2-1; 8 nucleotides agree with TRBD2. J gave up 7 bases and V 0 bases, and 5 bases lay outside the gene matches. CDR1 is KGHSH and CDR2 is LQKENI in the germline V gene. CDR3 length: 15 residues. CDR3 in DNA: TGTGCCAGCTCACCACCCGCGGGGGGTACGAATGAGCAGTTCTTC. This codes for CASSPPAGGTNEQFF.

J is TRBJ1-2 and V is TRBV28; 10 bases match TRBD1. Trimming cost V 5 bases and J 4 bases; bases outside gene matches: 4. The CDR3 loop spans 14 amino acids. The germline CDR1 and CDR2 sequences are MDHEN and SYDVKM. The CDR3 loop is CASSPRDRGYGYTF. The CDR3 nucleotides are TGTGCCAGCAGTCCCCGGGACAGGGGCTATGGCTACACCTTC.

V is TRBV5-4 and J is TRBJ2-1; 7 bases align to TRBD2. Germline V gene data show CDR1 as SGHNT and CDR2 as YYREEE (reference sequence). Trimming cost V 0 bases and J 6 bases; bases outside gene matches: 18. The CDR3 spans 19 residues. The CDR3 loop reads CASSLVTSPNLGVSNEQFF. In nucleotides, the CDR3 is TGTGCCAGCAGCTTGGTGACTAGCCCCAACCTAGGTGTTTCCAATGAGCAGTTCTTC. Full variable domain (missing parts from reference TRBV5-4 and TRBJ2-1): ETGVTQSPTHLIKTRGQQVTLRCSSQSGHNTVSWYQQALGQGPQFIFQYYREEENGRGNFPPRFSGLQFPNYSSELNVNALELDDSALYLCASSLVTSPNLGVSNEQFFGPGTRLTVL.

The chain joins TRBV25-1 to TRBJ2-5; D possibly corresponds to TRBD2 (6 bases). Germline lookup yields CDR1 MGHDK and CDR2 SYGVNS. The germline V and J ends were trimmed by 3 bases and 5 bases, with 19 bases remaining between them. This CDR3 is 16 amino acids long. CDR3 sequence: CASSERFPGDRETQYF. CDR3 sequence (DNA): TGTGCCAGCAGTGAGCGCTTCCCGGGGGATAGGGAGACCCAGTACTTC. Combining the CDR3 with reference TRBV25-1 and TRBJ2-5 gives the whole variable domain EADIYQTPRYLVIGTGKKITLECSQTMGHDKMYWYQQDPGMELHLIHYSYGVNSTEKGDLSSESTVSRIRTEHFPLTLESARPSHTSQYLCASSERFPGDRETQYFGPGTRLLVL.

The J gene is TRBJ2-1, the V gene TRBV9; 7 bases line up with TRBD1. The CDR3 is 17 residues long. Germline loops: CDR1 SGDLS, CDR2 YYNGEE. Germline trimming cut 0 bases from V and 3 bases from J; bases unmatched to any gene: 9. The CDR3 here is CASSVDDRALYYNEQFF. The CDR3 bases are TGTGCCAGCAGCGTAGATGACAGGGCGCTCTACTACAATGAGCAGTTCTTC.

The rearrangement uses TRBV27 and TRBJ2-3, with 10 bases fitting TRBD2. The CDR3 is made up of 16 amino acids. Germline V lookup: CDR1 MNHEY, CDR2 SMNVEV (reference sequence). J was trimmed by 6 bases and V by 3 bases; bases with no gene match: 9. DNA for the CDR3: TGTGCCAGCAGTTTCCCCCAGCGGGGGGGCGTCGATACGCAGTATTTT. Translation gives CASSFPQRGGVDTQYF.

The chain links TRBV7-2 to TRBJ1-1; no definite D call. Trimming took off 4 bases at V and 3 bases at J, with 9 bases between the two ends. CDR3 length equals 13 residues. Germline assignment: CDR1 SGHTA and CDR2 FQGNSA. DNA for the CDR3: TGTGCCAGCAGCTACGGGGTATACACTGAAGCTTTCTTT. Translation: CASSYGVYTEAFF.

V usage is TRBV7-9 and J usage is TRBJ2-5; 9 bases agree with TRBD1. The trim removed 6 bases at V and 3 bases at J, leaving 2 bases unmatched. This CDR3 is 13 amino acids long. Germline V gene sequence: CDR1 SEHNR, CDR2 FQNEAQ (reference sequence). The CDR3 DNA is TGTGCCAGCAGTCGGACAGGGGAAGAGACCCAGTACTTC. It yields the protein CASSRTGEETQYF.

This rearrangement joins TRBV7-9 to TRBJ2-7; 7 bases line up with TRBD1. CDR1 and CDR2 from the germline V gene are SEHNR and FQNEAQ (reference sequence). The CDR3 is 15 residues long. Germline trimming cut 4 bases from V and 2 bases from J; bases unmatched to any gene: 8. The CDR3 DNA sequence: TGTGCCAGCAGCTCCACAGGGGACCCTGCCTACGAGCAGTACTTC. This codes for CASSSTGDPAYEQYF. Based on the CDR3 plus reference TRBV7-9 and TRBJ2-7, the full variable domain is DTGVSQNPRHKITKRGQNVTFRCDPISEHNRLYWYRQTLGQGPEFLTYFQNEAQLEKSRLLSDRFSAERPKGSFSTLEIQRTEQGDSAMYLCASSSTGDPAYEQYFGPGTRLTVT.

This clone has more than one count but fewer than ten. V gene TRBV7-2 combines with J gene TRBJ1-5, with D perhaps TRBD1 (6 bases). V was clipped by 11 bases and J by 2 bases, with 13 bases between them. Germline-derived CDR1 and CDR2 are SGHTA and FQGNSA. The CDR3 extends over 13 amino acids. This CDR3 reads CASKGVGNQPQHF. CDR3 in DNA: TGTGCCTCCAAGGGGGTTGGCAATCAGCCCCAGCATTTT.